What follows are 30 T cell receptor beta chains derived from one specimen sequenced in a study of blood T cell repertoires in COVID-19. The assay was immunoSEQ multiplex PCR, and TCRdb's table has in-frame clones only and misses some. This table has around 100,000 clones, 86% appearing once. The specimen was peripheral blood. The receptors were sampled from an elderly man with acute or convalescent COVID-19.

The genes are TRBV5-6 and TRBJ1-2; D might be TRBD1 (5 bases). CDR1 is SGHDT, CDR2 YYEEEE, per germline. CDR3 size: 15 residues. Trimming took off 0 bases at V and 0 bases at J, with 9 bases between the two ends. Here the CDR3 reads CASSLARRANYGYTF. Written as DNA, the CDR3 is TGTGCCAGCAGCTTGGCCCGCAGGGCTAACTATGGCTACACCTTC.

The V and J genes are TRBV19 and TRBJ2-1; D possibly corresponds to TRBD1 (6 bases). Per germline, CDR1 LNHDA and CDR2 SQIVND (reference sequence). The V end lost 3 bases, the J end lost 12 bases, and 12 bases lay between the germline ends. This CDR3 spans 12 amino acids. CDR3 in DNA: TGTGCCAGTAGTATTCAGGGACACGGGCAGTTCTTC. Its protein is CASSIQGHGQFF.

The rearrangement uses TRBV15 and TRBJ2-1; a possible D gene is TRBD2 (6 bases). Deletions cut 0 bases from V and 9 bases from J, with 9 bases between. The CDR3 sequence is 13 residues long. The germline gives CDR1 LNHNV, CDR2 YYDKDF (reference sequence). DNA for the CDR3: TGTGCCACCAGCAGAGATCTCGGGAGTGAGCAGTTCTTC. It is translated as CATSRDLGSEQFF. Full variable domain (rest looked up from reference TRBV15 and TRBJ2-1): DAMVIQNPRYQVTQFGKPVTLSCSQTLNHNVMYWYQQKSSQAPKLLFHYYDKDFNNEADTPDNFQSRRPNTSFCFLDIRSPGLGDTAMYLCATSRDLGSEQFFGPGTRLTVL.

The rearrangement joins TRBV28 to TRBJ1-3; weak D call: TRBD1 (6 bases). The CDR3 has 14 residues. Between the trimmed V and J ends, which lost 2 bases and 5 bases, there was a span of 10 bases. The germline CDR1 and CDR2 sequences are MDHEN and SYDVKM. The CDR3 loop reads CASSLGQNRNTIYF. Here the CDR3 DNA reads TGTGCCAGCAGTTTAGGACAGAACAGAAACACCATATATTTT.

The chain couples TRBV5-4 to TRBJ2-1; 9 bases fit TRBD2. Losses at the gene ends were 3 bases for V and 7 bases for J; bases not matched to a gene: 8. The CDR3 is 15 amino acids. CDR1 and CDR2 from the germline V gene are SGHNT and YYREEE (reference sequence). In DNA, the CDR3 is TGTGCCAGCAGCTCCCGTAGCGGGAGTAGGAATGAGCAGTTCTTC. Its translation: CASSSRSGSRNEQFF.

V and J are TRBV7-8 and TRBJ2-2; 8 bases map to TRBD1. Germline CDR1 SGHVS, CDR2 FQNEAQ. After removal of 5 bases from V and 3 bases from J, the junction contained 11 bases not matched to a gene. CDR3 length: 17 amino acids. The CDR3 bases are TGTGCCAGCAGCCCCGACAGGGGAATTTGGGACACCGGGGAGCTGTTTTTT. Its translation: CASSPDRGIWDTGELFF.

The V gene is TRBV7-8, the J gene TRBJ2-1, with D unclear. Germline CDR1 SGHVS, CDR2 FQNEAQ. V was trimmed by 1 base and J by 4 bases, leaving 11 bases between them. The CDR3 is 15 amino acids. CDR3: CASSLGLERYNEQFF. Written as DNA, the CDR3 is TGTGCCAGCAGCTTAGGGCTAGAACGTTACAATGAGCAGTTCTTC.

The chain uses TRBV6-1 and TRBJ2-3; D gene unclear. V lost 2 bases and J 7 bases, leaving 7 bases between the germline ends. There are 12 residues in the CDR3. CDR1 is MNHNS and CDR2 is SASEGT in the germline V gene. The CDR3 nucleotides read TGTGCCAGCAGTGAATATCTTAATACGCAGTATTTT. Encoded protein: CASSEYLNTQYF.

The CDR3 region has the DNA TGTGCCTCCACAACAGGGCAGGCAGATACGCAGTATTTT. Its translation: CASTTGQADTQYF. The gene calls are TRBV28 and TRBJ2-3; maybe TRBD1 (6 bases). CDR3 size: 13 residues. Germline V gene lookup returns CDR1 MDHEN and CDR2 SYDVKM. Trimming stripped 11 bases from V and 4 bases from J, with 16 bases between. The complete variable domain, with remaining parts taken from reference TRBV28 and TRBJ2-3, reads DVKVTQSSRYLVKRTGEKVFLECVQDMDHENMFWYRQDPGLGLRLIYFSYDVKMKEKGDIPEGYSVSREKKERFSLILESASTNQTSMYLCASTTGQADTQYFGPGTRLTVL.

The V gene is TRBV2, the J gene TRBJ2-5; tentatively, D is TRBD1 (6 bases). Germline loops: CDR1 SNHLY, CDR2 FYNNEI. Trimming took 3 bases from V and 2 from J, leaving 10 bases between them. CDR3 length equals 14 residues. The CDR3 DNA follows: TGTGCCAGCAGTGATAGACAGGCACAAGAGACCCAGTACTTC. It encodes CASSDRQAQETQYF. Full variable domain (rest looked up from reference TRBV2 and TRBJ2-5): EPEVTQTPSHQVTQMGQEVILRCVPISNHLYFYWYRQILGQKVEFLVSFYNNEISEKSEIFDDQFSVERPDGSNFTLKIRSTKLEDSAMYFCASSDRQAQETQYFGPGTRLLVL.

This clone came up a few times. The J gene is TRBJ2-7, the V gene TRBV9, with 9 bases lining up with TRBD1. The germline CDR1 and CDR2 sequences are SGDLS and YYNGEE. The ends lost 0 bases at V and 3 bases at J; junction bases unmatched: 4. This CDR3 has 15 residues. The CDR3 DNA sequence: TGTGCCAGCAGCGTAGGAACAGGGGGCAACTACGAGCAGTACTTC. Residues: CASSVGTGGNYEQYF.

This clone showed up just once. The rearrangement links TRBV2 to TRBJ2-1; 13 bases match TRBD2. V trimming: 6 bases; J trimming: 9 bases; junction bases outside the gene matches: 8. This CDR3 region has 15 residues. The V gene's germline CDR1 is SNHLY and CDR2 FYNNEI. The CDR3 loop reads CASRELAGGAGEQFF. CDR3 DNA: TGTGCCAGCAGGGAACTAGCGGGAGGGGCGGGTGAGCAGTTCTTC. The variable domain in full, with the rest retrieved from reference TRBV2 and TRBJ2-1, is EPEVTQTPSHQVTQMGQEVILRCVPISNHLYFYWYRQILGQKVEFLVSFYNNEISEKSEIFDDQFSVERPDGSNFTLKIRSTKLEDSAMYFCASRELAGGAGEQFFGPGTRLTVL.

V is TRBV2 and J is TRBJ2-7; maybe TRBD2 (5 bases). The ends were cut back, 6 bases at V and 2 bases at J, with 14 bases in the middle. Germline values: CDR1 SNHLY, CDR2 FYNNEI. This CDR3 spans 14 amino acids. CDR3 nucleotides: TGTGCCAGCAGCACGGCGCGGGTTACCTACGAGCAGTACTTC. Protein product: CASSTARVTYEQYF.

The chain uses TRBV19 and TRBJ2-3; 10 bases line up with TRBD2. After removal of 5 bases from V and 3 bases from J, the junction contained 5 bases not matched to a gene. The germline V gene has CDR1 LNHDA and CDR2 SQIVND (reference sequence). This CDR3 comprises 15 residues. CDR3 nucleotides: TGTGCCAGTAGTGTCGGGACTAGCGAGACAGATACGCAGTATTTT. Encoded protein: CASSVGTSETDTQYF.

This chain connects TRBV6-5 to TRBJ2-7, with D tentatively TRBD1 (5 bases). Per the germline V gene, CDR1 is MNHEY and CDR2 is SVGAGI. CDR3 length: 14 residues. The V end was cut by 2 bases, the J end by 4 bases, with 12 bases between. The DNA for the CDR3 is TGTGCCAGCAGTTACCCAGGGAAAAAATACGAGCAGTACTTC. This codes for CASSYPGKKYEQYF.

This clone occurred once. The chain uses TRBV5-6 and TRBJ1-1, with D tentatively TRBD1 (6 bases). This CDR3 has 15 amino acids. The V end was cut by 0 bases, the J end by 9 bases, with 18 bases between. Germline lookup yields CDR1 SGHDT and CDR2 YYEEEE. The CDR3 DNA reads TGTGCCAGCAGCTTGGTGTCGGGACAACCAGGGAAAGCTTTCTTT. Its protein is CASSLVSGQPGKAFF.

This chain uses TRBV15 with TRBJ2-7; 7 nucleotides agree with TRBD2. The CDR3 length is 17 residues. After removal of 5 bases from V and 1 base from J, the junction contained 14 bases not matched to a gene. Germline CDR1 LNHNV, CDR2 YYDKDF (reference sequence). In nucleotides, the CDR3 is TGTGCCACCAGCGGCCGCGACCCCCGCGGGGGTTCCTACGAGCAGTACTTC. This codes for CATSGRDPRGGSYEQYF.

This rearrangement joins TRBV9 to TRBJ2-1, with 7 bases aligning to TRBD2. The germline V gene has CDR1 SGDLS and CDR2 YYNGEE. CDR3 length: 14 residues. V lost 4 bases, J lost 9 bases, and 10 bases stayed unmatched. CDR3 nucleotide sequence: TGTGCCAGCAGCCCACCCGGGGGGATTGCTGAGCAGTTCTTC. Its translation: CASSPPGGIAEQFF.

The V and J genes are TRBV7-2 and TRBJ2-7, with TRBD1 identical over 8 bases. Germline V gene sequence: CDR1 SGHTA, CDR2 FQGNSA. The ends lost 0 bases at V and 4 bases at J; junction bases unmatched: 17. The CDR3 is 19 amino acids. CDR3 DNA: TGTGCCAGCAGCTTAGCGATGTCTTGGGAGACAGGGGCAAGGTACGAGCAGTACTTC. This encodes CASSLAMSWETGARYEQYF.

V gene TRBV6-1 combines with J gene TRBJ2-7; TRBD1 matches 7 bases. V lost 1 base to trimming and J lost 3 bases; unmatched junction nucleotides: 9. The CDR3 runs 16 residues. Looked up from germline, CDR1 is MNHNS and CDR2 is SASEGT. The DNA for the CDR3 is TGTGCCAGCAGTGAAGGATGGGGACAGCTAAACTACGAGCAGTACTTC. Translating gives CASSEGWGQLNYEQYF.

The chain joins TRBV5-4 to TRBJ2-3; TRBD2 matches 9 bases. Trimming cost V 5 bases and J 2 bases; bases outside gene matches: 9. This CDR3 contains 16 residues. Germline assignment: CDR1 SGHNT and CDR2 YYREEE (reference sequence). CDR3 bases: TGTGCCAGCAGATCTCCGACTAGCGGCCACACAGATACGCAGTATTTT. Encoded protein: CASRSPTSGHTDTQYF. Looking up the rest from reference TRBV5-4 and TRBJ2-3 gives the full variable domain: ETGVTQSPTHLIKTRGQQVTLRCSSQSGHNTVSWYQQALGQGPQFIFQYYREEENGRGNFPPRFSGLQFPNYSSELNVNALELDDSALYLCASRSPTSGHTDTQYFGPGTRLTVL.

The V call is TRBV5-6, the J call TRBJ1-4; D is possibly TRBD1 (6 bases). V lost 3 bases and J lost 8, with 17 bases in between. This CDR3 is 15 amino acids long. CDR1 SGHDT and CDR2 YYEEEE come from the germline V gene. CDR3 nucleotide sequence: TGTGCCAGCAGCTCCAGACAGGCCCCGGCAGAAAAACTGTTTTTT. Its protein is CASSSRQAPAEKLFF.

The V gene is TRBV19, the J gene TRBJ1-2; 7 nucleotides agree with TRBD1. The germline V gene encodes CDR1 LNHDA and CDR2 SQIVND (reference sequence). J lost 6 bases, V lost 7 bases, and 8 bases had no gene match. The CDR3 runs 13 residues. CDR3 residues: CASTRGHKDGYTF. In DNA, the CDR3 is TGTGCCAGTACGAGGGGGCATAAGGATGGCTACACCTTC.

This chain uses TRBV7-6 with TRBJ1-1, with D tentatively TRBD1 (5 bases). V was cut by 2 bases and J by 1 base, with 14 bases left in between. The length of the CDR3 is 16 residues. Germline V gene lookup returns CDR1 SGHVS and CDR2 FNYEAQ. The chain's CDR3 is CASSLLGGGTNTEAFF. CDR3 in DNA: TGTGCCAGCAGCTTACTCGGGGGAGGGACGAACACTGAAGCTTTCTTT. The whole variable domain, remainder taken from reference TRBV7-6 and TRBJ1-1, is GAGVSQSPRYKVTKRGQDVALRCDPISGHVSLYWYRQALGQGPEFLTYFNYEAQQDKSGLPNDRFSAERPEGSISTLTIQRTEQRDSAMYRCASSLLGGGTNTEAFFGQGTRLTVV.

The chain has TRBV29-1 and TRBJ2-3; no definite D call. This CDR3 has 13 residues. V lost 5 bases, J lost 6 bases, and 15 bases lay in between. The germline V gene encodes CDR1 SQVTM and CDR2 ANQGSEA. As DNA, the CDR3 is TGCAGCGTTACGAGGAGCTTTTCGGATACGCAGTATTTT. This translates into CSVTRSFSDTQYF.

The CDR3 loop is CSVGEGIGNEQYF. The DNA of the CDR3 is TGCAGCGTTGGAGAGGGGATCGGGAACGAGCAGTACTTC. The rearrangement uses TRBV29-1 and TRBJ2-7; D may be TRBD1 or TRBD2 (5 bases each). The CDR3 sequence is 13 residues long. Per the germline V gene, CDR1 is SQVTM and CDR2 is ANQGSEA. V lost 4 bases, J lost 5 bases, and 15 bases lay in between.

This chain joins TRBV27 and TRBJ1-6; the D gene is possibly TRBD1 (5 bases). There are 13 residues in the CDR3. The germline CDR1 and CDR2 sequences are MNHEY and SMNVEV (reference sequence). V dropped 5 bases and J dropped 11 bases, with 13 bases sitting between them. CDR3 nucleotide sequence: TGTGCCAGCAGTCTAGAGACAGTTACACCCCTCCACTTT. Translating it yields CASSLETVTPLHF.

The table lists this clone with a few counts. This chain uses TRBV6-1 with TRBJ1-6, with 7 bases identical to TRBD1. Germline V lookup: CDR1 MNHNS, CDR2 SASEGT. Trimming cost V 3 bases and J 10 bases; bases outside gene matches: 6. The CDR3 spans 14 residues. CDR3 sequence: CASSDRGNRSPLHF. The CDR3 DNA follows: TGTGCCAGCAGTGACAGGGGGAATCGGTCACCCCTCCACTTT.

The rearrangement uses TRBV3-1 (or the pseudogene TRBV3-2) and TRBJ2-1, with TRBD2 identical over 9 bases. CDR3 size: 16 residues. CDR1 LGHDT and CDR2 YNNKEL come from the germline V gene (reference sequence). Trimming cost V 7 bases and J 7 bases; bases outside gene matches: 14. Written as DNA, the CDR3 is TGTGCCAGCACCCTAAAGGCGGGAGGGCCGCGGAATGAGCAGTTCTTC. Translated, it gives CASTLKAGGPRNEQFF.

The CDR3 reads CASSQGQAQETQYF. The CDR3 bases are TGCGCCAGCAGCCAGGGGCAGGCCCAAGAGACCCAGTACTTC. The V call is TRBV4-3, the J call TRBJ2-5; perhaps TRBD1 as D (5 bases). In germline, CDR1 is LGHNA, CDR2 YSLEER. V was clipped by 3 bases and J by 1 base, with 9 bases between them. The CDR3 sequence is 14 residues long.